A selection of T cell receptor beta chains follows, all from one sample in a study of siplizumab effects on memory and regulatory T cells. Clones were read by immunoSEQ multiplex PCR, and TCRdb kept only the in-frame ones, dropping some. The sample lists around 45,000 clones; over 75% were seen once. The sample taken for sequencing was naive CD8+ T cells sorted from blood. The source is a human donor in good health. The CDR3 runs from the conserved cysteine through the conserved F or W. D genes are given only for firm matches. Clone size is shown for a subset of rows, as once, few, many or a class of expanded clone.

d_gene	abundance	v_gene	j_gene	CDR3nt	CDR3aa
TRBD1	.	TRBV7-9	TRBJ2-5	TGTGCCAGCAGCCTGACAGGGCGGCGGGAGACCCAGTACTTC	CASSLTGRRETQYF
.	.	TRBV9	TRBJ2-3	TGTGCCAGCAGCACTAACACAGATACGCAGTATTTT	CASSTNTDTQYF
.	.	TRBV30	TRBJ1-6	TGTGCCTGGACTGCCGGGACAACCTCACCACCCCTCCACTTT	CAWTAGTTSPPLHF
.	.	TRBV15	TRBJ2-1	TGTGCCACCCAGGGGGGGGAAGTTCCCTACAATGAGCAGTTCTTC	CATQGGEVPYNEQFF
.	.	TRBV7-9	TRBJ2-2	TGTGCCAGCAGCGATTCACTGGTCGGGAACACCGGGGAGCTGTTTTTT	CASSDSLVGNTGELFF
.	few	TRBV27	TRBJ1-1	TGTGCCAGCACTGCGGGGCTGTGGGGGAACACTGAAGCTTTCTTT	CASTAGLWGNTEAFF
.	.	TRBV7-9	TRBJ2-3	TGTGCCAGCAGCTCCTTGACAGCCCCAGATACGCAGTATTTT	CASSSLTAPDTQYF
.	.	TRBV5-4	TRBJ2-1	TGTGCCAGCAGCTTGGCGGGGCCGGCGGATGAGCAGTTCTTC	CASSLAGPADEQFF
TRBD1	.	TRBV18	TRBJ1-1	TGTGCCAGCTCACCAAGAGGACAGGATGAAAACACTGAAGCTTTCTTT	CASSPRGQDENTEAFF
.	once	TRBV7-9	TRBJ1-1	TGTGCCAGCAGCCCTATACAATGGGGGGAACACTCTGAAGCTTTCTTT	CASSPIQWGEHSEAFF
.	.	TRBV4-1	TRBJ2-5	TGCGCCAGCAGCCAAGGTGAGGGGCTCCAAGAGACCCAGTACTTC	CASSQGEGLQETQYF
.	.	TRBV7-3	TRBJ2-1	TGTGCCAGCAGCCCCGTCGGGGAGTACTCCTACAATGAGCAGTTCTTC	CASSPVGEYSYNEQFF
.	.	TRBV7-3	TRBJ2-3	TGTGCCAGCAGCTCACGGACTGCTAGCACAGATACGCAGTATTTT	CASSSRTASTDTQYF
.	.	TRBV6-1	TRBJ2-1	TGTGCCAGCAGTGAAGATCGTGTGGGCCTCTACAATGAGCAGTTCTTC	CASSEDRVGLYNEQFF
TRBD1	once	TRBV5-6	TRBJ2-3	TGTGCCAGCAGCCGGGACAGGGGGCTTTGGGATACGCAGTATTTT	CASSRDRGLWDTQYF
TRBD1	.	TRBV19	TRBJ2-5	TGTGCCAGTAGTATTAATGGTGGGACAGGGGGTAAAGAGACCCAGTACTTC	CASSINGGTGGKETQYF
TRBD2	.	TRBV4-2	TRBJ2-1	TGTGCCAGCAGCCTGGGGGGGGAAGGCGTTGATGAGCAGTTCTTC	CASSLGGEGVDEQFF
.	.	TRBV4-1	TRBJ2-2	TGCGCCAGCAGCCAAGATACCGGAGGTACCATGTCCGGGGAGCTGTTTTTT	CASSQDTGGTMSGELFF
.	.	TRBV2	TRBJ1-1	TGTGCCAGCCTAATAACAGTCACTGAAGCTTTCTTT	CASLITVTEAFF
.	.	TRBV5-1	TRBJ2-2	TGCGCCAGCAGCTTGGAGCGGACACCCCCTTTACGGAACACCGGGGAGCTGTTTTTT	CASSLERTPPLRNTGELFF
TRBD2	.	TRBV10-1	TRBJ2-2	TGCGCCAGTACTAGCGGGAGTGCCGGGGAGCTGTTTTTT	CASTSGSAGELFF
TRBD1	.	TRBV2	TRBJ2-1	TGTGCCAGCAGTGAAGATGTTTGGACAGGGGTTGGTTACAATGAGCAGTTCTTC	CASSEDVWTGVGYNEQFF